These 22 T cell receptor beta chains were all obtained from the same sample, sequenced in a study of technical replicates of blood from a handful of donors. Generated by immunoSEQ multiplex PCR, the TCRdb table keeps only in-frame clones and is missing some. Here the sample spans over 90,000 clones, roughly 95% being singletons. The sample comprised T cells isolated from PBMCs. The receptor source for this set is a human donor in good health.

This clone was picked up one time. The chain links TRBV5-1 to TRBJ1-4; 8 nucleotides align to TRBD1. Germline V gene sequence: CDR1 SGHRS, CDR2 YFSETQ. This CDR3 has 15 residues. Germline trimming cut 0 bases from V and 8 bases from J; bases unmatched to any gene: 6. The CDR3 loop is CASSLEGQEGEKLFF. As DNA, the CDR3 is TGCGCCAGCAGCTTGGAGGGACAGGAGGGGGAAAAACTGTTTTTT.

On this clone: One end of the junction is discordant with germline, which a read error may explain. The chain has TRBV6-5 and TRBJ2-1; D is unclear. The CDR3 is made up of 12 amino acids. Looked up from germline, CDR1 is MNHEY and CDR2 is SVGAGI. The CDR3 sequence is CASSYSDNEQFF. CDR3 bases: TGTGCCAGCAGTTACTCCGACAATGAGCAGTTCTTC.

Points on this clone: A read error may account for a junction end that differs from germline. The V gene is TRBV5-1, the J gene TRBJ2-7; 15 bases align to TRBD2. This CDR3 spans 13 amino acids. Germline lookup yields CDR1 SGHRS and CDR2 YFSETQ. DNA for the CDR3: TGCGCCAGCGCCCCCGGACTAGCGGGAGGGCACCACTTC. Translated, it gives CASAPGLAGGHHF.

V usage is TRBV13 and J usage is TRBJ1-2, with D maybe TRBD1 (5 bases). The ends were cut back, 0 bases at V and 4 bases at J, with 9 bases in the middle. The germline V gene encodes CDR1 PRHDT and CDR2 FYEKMQ (reference sequence). This CDR3 is 14 amino acids long. For the CDR3, the DNA is TGTGCCAGCAGCTTAGGCAGGGCTTCCTATGGCTACACCTTC. This sequence encodes CASSLGRASYGYTF.

The V and J genes are TRBV7-2 and TRBJ2-5; the D gene is possibly TRBD1 (6 bases). V dropped 1 base and J dropped 5 bases, with 14 bases sitting between them. This CDR3 is built from 15 residues. Germline CDR1 SGHTA, CDR2 FQGNSA. The CDR3, as DNA: TGTGCCAGCAGCTTAGGAACAGGGTTGTTGGAGACCCAGTACTTC. Translated, it gives CASSLGTGLLETQYF.

The genes are TRBV28 and TRBJ1-1; tentative D call: TRBD1 (6 bases). V lost 6 bases and J 7 bases, leaving 18 bases between the germline ends. Germline-derived CDR1 and CDR2 are MDHEN and SYDVKM. CDR3 size: 14 residues. Here the CDR3 reads CASSSSLQGYEAFF. DNA for the CDR3: TGTGCCAGCAGCAGCTCCTTACAGGGTTATGAAGCTTTCTTT.

This chain links TRBV28 with TRBJ1-5; possibly TRBD1 for D (5 bases). CDR3 length: 14 residues. Germline CDR1 MDHEN, CDR2 SYDVKM. V lost 2 bases and J lost 3, with 8 bases in between. CDR3: CASSLRGFNQPQHF. The DNA for the CDR3 is TGTGCCAGCAGTTTAAGGGGCTTCAATCAGCCCCAGCATTTT. Full variable domain (outside the CDR3, taken from reference TRBV28 and TRBJ1-5): DVKVTQSSRYLVKRTGEKVFLECVQDMDHENMFWYRQDPGLGLRLIYFSYDVKMKEKGDIPEGYSVSREKKERFSLILESASTNQTSMYLCASSLRGFNQPQHFGDGTRLSIL.

The gene calls are TRBV28 and TRBJ2-5; TRBD1 aligns across 11 bases. Losses at the gene ends were 6 bases for V and 3 bases for J; bases not matched to a gene: 6. The CDR3 consists of 15 residues. The germline gives CDR1 MDHEN, CDR2 SYDVKM. The CDR3 DNA reads TGTGCCAGCAGGCCGGGACAGGGGGGAAAAGAGACCCAGTACTTC. It is translated as CASRPGQGGKETQYF.

In this sample, this clone turned up once. The chain has TRBV28 and TRBJ1-5, with TRBD1 as a possible D gene (5 bases). The CDR3 extends over 17 amino acids. V was pared by 3 bases and J by 1 base, with 16 bases between. The germline V gene has CDR1 MDHEN and CDR2 SYDVKM. In DNA, the CDR3 is TGTGCCAGCAGTTTGCCCTCTATGGGGCGCAGCAATCAGCCCCAGCATTTT. The encoded protein is CASSLPSMGRSNQPQHF.

J is TRBJ2-2 and V is TRBV9, with D perhaps TRBD2 (6 bases). Trimming removed 4 bases at V and 0 bases at J, with 10 bases between. The CDR3 spans 15 residues. Germline V gene sequence: CDR1 SGDLS, CDR2 YYNGEE. CDR3 region: CASSWRGSNTGELFF. In nucleotides, the CDR3 is TGTGCCAGCAGCTGGCGGGGTTCGAACACCGGGGAGCTGTTTTTT.

The chain employs TRBV10-3 and TRBJ2-7, with D possibly matching TRBD1 (5 bases). Germline-derived CDR1 and CDR2 are ENHRY and SYGVKD. The V gene lost 8 bases and the J gene lost 0 bases, with 11 bases spanning the gap. This CDR3 is built from 13 residues. The CDR3 reads CAIVQVSSYEQYF. CDR3 sequence (DNA): TGTGCCATCGTACAGGTGAGCTCCTACGAGCAGTACTTC.

This clone was seen just once. This sequence joins TRBV9 and TRBJ1-5; possible D gene TRBD1, 5 bases. The CDR3 loop spans 15 amino acids. Per germline, CDR1 SGDLS and CDR2 YYNGEE. The ends were cut back, 4 bases at V and 4 bases at J, with 15 bases in the middle. In DNA, the CDR3 is TGTGCCAGCAGCCCAGGCGGGGGAGGGAATCAGCCCCAGCATTTT. This translates into CASSPGGGGNQPQHF.

CDR3 in amino acids: CASSYSRAGELFF. The CDR3, as DNA: TGTGCCAGCAGTTACTCTCGGGCCGGGGAGCTGTTTTTT. The chain recombines TRBV6-5 with TRBJ2-2; D gene ambiguous. Germline V gene data show CDR1 as MNHEY and CDR2 as SVGAGI. V was trimmed by 0 bases and J by 6 bases, leaving 5 bases between them. The CDR3 extends over 13 amino acids.

The chain links TRBV27 to TRBJ1-3; 8 nucleotides line up with TRBD1. CDR1 MNHEY and CDR2 SMNVEV come from the germline V gene (reference sequence). The J segment lost 0 bases and the V segment lost 6 bases, leaving 7 bases of the junction unmatched. The CDR3 length is 16 residues. CDR3 nucleotide sequence: TGTGCCAGCAGGGCAGGGGGCCCTTTCTCTGGAAACACCATATATTTT. Protein product: CASRAGGPFSGNTIYF.

The rearrangement joins TRBV4-1 to TRBJ1-2, with unresolved D. The CDR3 extends over 15 amino acids. The V gene lost 1 base and the J gene lost 4 bases, with 13 bases spanning the gap. Germline CDR1 and CDR2: MGHRA and YSYEKL. The CDR3: CASSQVDALGYGYTF. DNA of the CDR3: TGCGCCAGCAGCCAAGTAGATGCACTAGGCTATGGCTACACCTTC.

The V call is TRBV28, the J call TRBJ2-7; TRBD1 matches at 11 bases. The ends lost 6 bases at V and 4 bases at J; junction bases unmatched: 5. The CDR3 runs 14 residues. Germline V CDR1 and CDR2: MDHEN, SYDVKM. The DNA of the CDR3 is TGTGCCAGCAGATACGGGACAGGGGGTTACGAGCAGTACTTC. Its translation: CASRYGTGGYEQYF.

V is TRBV4-1 and J is TRBJ1-1, with D perhaps matching TRBD1 (6 bases). This CDR3 spans 17 amino acids. CDR1 is MGHRA, CDR2 YSYEKL, per germline. V shed 0 bases and J shed 5 bases, with 19 bases lying between them. For the CDR3, the DNA is TGCGCCAGCAGCCAAGATTGGGATACAGGGATTAAGACTGAAGCTTTCTTT. Its translation is CASSQDWDTGIKTEAFF.

The chain employs TRBV15 and TRBJ2-6; 9 nucleotides match TRBD1. The CDR3 sequence is 18 residues long. V trimming: 1 base; J trimming: 4 bases; junction bases outside the gene matches: 8. From germline, CDR1 is LNHNV and CDR2 YYDKDF (reference sequence). DNA for the CDR3: TGTGCCACCAGCAGAGTAGAACAGGGGGCCTCAGGGGCCAACGTCCTGACTTTC. Encoded protein: CATSRVEQGASGANVLTF.

The chain joins TRBV5-4 to TRBJ2-2; D gene ambiguous. Germline CDR1 SGHNT, CDR2 YYREEE (reference sequence). The CDR3 extends over 12 amino acids. Between the trimmed V and J ends, which lost 4 bases and 7 bases, there was a span of 8 bases. CDR3 amino acids: CASSRSDGELFF. CDR3 DNA: TGTGCCAGCAGCAGGAGCGACGGGGAGCTGTTTTTT.

The chain couples TRBV30 to TRBJ1-1; D remains ambiguous. CDR3 size: 13 residues. V lost 3 bases and J 7 bases, leaving 15 bases between the germline ends. The germline V gene has CDR1 GTSNPN and CDR2 SVGIG (reference sequence). The CDR3 is CAWSPIDFYEAFF. The DNA of the CDR3 is TGTGCCTGGAGCCCAATCGACTTCTATGAAGCTTTCTTT.

The chain joins TRBV27 to TRBJ2-1; 7 nucleotides align to TRBD1. V dropped 7 bases and J dropped 0; count of bases not matched to a gene: 3. The CDR3 is 14 residues long. Germline V gives CDR1 MNHEY, CDR2 SMNVEV (reference sequence). Written as DNA, the CDR3 is TGTGCCAGCAACAGGGGAAGCTCCTACAATGAGCAGTTCTTC. Its protein product is CASNRGSSYNEQFF.

The chain joins TRBV9 to TRBJ2-1, with D possibly TRBD2 on 7 matching bases. Germline CDR1 and CDR2: SGDLS and YYNGEE. V lost 3 bases and J lost 4, with 14 bases in between. This CDR3 is 15 amino acids long. The CDR3, as DNA: TGTGCCAGCAGCGAATCGGGGGGCCTTTACAATGAGCAGTTCTTC. Encoded protein: CASSESGGLYNEQFF.